One and the same sample provided the 2 T cell receptor beta chains below, sequenced in a study of blood T cells in healthy people across ages. It was with a sample-barcoded 5' primer and a J-beta primer mix that a second PCR of roughly 7 to 12 cycles was run. TCRdb reprocessed the 5' RACE reads with MiXCR, giving one entry per CDR3 protein. The repertoire holds about 1,400,000 distinct CDR3 sequences, with roughly 40% as singletons. Sequencing was done on a sample of blood. Receptors were obtained from a woman younger than 35 in good health.

The chain combines TRBV7-2 with TRBJ2-5, with 7 bases matching TRBD1. Matching the DNA end better, TRBJ2-7 makes the J call doubtful. This CDR3 contains 15 residues. Germline V gene sequence: CDR1 SGHTA, CDR2 FQGNSA. The CDR3 is CASSFEAGGHYEQYF. Here the CDR3 DNA reads TGTGCCAGCAGCTTTGAGGCAGGGGGACACTACGAGCAGTACTTC.

This clonotype was picked up one time. J is TRBJ1-2 and V is TRBV29-1, with D perhaps TRBD1 (6 bases). CDR1 SQVTM and CDR2 ANQGSEA come from the germline V gene. The CDR3 extends over 11 amino acids. V shed 7 bases and J shed 8 bases, with 14 bases lying between them. The CDR3 protein is CSGVRRGGYTF. CDR3 coding DNA: TGCAGCGGTGTTCGCAGGGGAGGCTACACCTTC.